The sequence of this T cell receptor (beta chain) was determined in a study of technical replicates of blood from several donors. TCRdb's copy holds only in-frame clones and misses some; the assay was immunoSEQ multiplex PCR. The table records about 75,000 clones, around 91% of them present only once. The CDR3 spans 19 residues. After removal of 3 bases from V and 7 bases from J, the junction contained 17 bases not matched to a gene. The V gene's germline CDR1 is MGHRA and CDR2 YSYEKL. This TCR derives from a human donor in good health. Some clones in this sample may be carry-over from other donors' samples. The sample comprised T cells isolated from PBMCs. The V gene is TRBV4-1, the J gene TRBJ2-1; 11 bases align to TRBD2. In DNA, the CDR3 is TGCGCCAGCAGCCACCCTTCGACGATAGCGGGAGGGCCAAGTAATGAGCAGTTCTTC. Its translation: CASSHPSTIAGGPSNEQFF.